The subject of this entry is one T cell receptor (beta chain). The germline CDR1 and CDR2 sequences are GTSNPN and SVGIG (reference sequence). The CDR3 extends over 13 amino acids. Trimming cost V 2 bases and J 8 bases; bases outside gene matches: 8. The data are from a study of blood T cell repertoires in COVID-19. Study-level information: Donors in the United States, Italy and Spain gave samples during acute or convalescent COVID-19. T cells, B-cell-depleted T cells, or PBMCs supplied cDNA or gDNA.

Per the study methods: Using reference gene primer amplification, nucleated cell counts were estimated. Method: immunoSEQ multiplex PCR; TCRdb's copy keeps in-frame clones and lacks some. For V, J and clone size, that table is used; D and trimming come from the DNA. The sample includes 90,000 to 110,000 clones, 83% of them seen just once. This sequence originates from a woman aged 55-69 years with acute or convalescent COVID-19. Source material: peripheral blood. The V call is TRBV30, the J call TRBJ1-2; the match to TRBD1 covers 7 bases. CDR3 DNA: TGTGCCTGGAGTAGCGGTCAGGGGGGCGGCTACACCTTC. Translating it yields CAWSSGQGGGYTF. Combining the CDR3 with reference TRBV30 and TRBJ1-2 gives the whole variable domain SQTIHQWPATLVQPVGSPLSLECTVEGTSNPNLYWYRQAAGRGLQLLFYSVGIGQISSEVPQNLSASRPQDRQFILSSKKLLLSDSGFYLCAWSSGQGGGYTFGSGTRLTVV.